One sample yielded the 2 T cell receptor beta chains listed below, sequenced in a study of cytomegalovirus exposure and HLA in healthy donors. PCR primers comprised 60 Vbeta and 13 Jbeta primers. TCRdb's copy holds only in-frame clones and misses some; the assay was immunoSEQ multiplex PCR. The data show 90,000 to 100,000 clones, with approximately 9% seen just once and approximately 5.1% held by the top ten. Sequenced material: PBMCs. The receptors stem from a man in his fifties in good health and CMV-seropositive.

The rearrangement uses TRBV7-9 and TRBJ2-3, with D possibly matching TRBD2 (7 bases). Trimming removed 4 bases from V and 2 bases from J, with 16 bases in between. The CDR3 extends over 16 amino acids. Germline CDR1 SEHNR, CDR2 FQNEAQ (reference sequence). The chain's CDR3 is CASSSGRGAATDTQYF. In DNA form, the CDR3 reads TGTGCCAGCAGCTCAGGTCGGGGGGCGGCCACAGATACGCAGTATTTT.

The chain couples TRBV28 to TRBJ2-7, with 11 bases fitting TRBD2. V shed 7 bases and J 1 base; nucleotides not matched to a gene: 3. The CDR3 runs to 14 residues. In germline, CDR1 is MDHEN, CDR2 SYDVKM. The CDR3 is CASTLAGASYEQYF. For the CDR3, the DNA is TGTGCCAGCACACTAGCGGGAGCTTCCTACGAGCAGTACTTC.